This passage covers 31 T cell receptor beta chains from one sample sequenced in a study of T cells in women clearing cervical HPV infection. Clones were read by immunoSEQ multiplex PCR, and TCRdb kept only the in-frame ones, dropping some. The sample is made up of around 28,000 clones, and the top ten hold around 4% of it. Sequenced input: blood buffy coat. The origin of the receptors is a woman aged 18 to 75 with a cervical HPV16 infection that either progressed to CIN3+ or cleared (not recorded which).

As to this clone: Read data end 3 residues before the CDR3 end; the end is taken from the germline J gene. The chain combines TRBV2 with TRBJ1-2, with a weak D call TRBD1 (5 bases). The CDR3 spans 16 residues. Trimming pared 6 bases from V and 3 bases from J, leaving 20 bases between. The germline V gene encodes CDR1 SNHLY and CDR2 FYNNEI. This chain's CDR3 is CASSLSTGRGDYGYTF. CDR3 DNA, as far as it was read: TGTGCCAGCAGCCTTTCTACCGGACGGGGGGACTATGGC.

Worth noting for this clone: The observed sequence ends 3 residues before the CDR3 terminus, with the missing tail filled in from the germline J gene. The V and J genes are TRBV6-2 or TRBV6-3 and TRBJ2-7; the D gene is possibly TRBD1 (7 bases). CDR3 length: 14 amino acids. Trimming pared 2 bases from V and 6 bases from J, leaving 14 bases between. Germline lookup yields CDR1 MNHEY and CDR2 SVGEGT. The CDR3 sequence is CASSYAQGGGEQYF. Partial CDR3 DNA: TGTGCCAGCAGTTACGCCCAGGGGGGCGGCGAG.

On this clone: Read sequence stops 3 residues before the CDR3 end, and the germline J gene provides the missing end. This chain links TRBV18 with TRBJ2-1; D ambiguous. The CDR3 covers 15 residues. Trimming took 2 bases from V and 0 from J, leaving 8 bases between them. The germline CDR1 and CDR2 sequences are KGHSH and LQKENI. CDR3 sequence: CASSPGLGSYNEQFF. CDR3 DNA, as far as it was read: TGTGCCAGCTCACCAGGGCTGGGCTCCTACAATGAG.

With respect to this clone: Read sequence stops 3 residues before the CDR3 end, and the germline J gene provides the missing end. This chain links TRBV7-6 with TRBJ2-7; 13 bases agree with TRBD2. The CDR3 has 16 amino acids. The V gene end was trimmed by 0 bases and the J gene end by 5 bases; junction bases not matched to a gene: 4. Germline V gene sequence: CDR1 SGHVS, CDR2 FNYEAQ. The sequenced CDR3 bases are TGTGCCAGCAGCTTAGCGACTAGCGGGAGGAGCCACGAG. Encoded protein: CASSLATSGRSHE. The entire CDR3 sequence reads CASSLATSGRSHEQYF.

About this clone itself: The CDR3 goes on 3 residues after the read ends, and that part is filled in from the germline J gene. The rearrangement links TRBV18 to TRBJ1-6; TRBD1 might be the D (5 bases). Per germline, CDR1 KGHSH and CDR2 LQKENI. V was pared by 3 bases and J by 0 bases, with 6 bases between. CDR3 length: 15 amino acids. The CDR3 is CASSPTDSYNSPLHF. The DNA read from the CDR3 is TGTGCCAGCTCACCGACAGACTCCTATAATTCACCC.

About this clone: Coverage ceases 3 residues before the CDR3 finishes, and the germline J gene fills in the end. V is TRBV5-1 and J is TRBJ2-5; the match to TRBD2 covers 8 bases. Germline values: CDR1 SGHRS, CDR2 YFSETQ. The CDR3 spans 14 residues. V trimming: 0 bases; J trimming: 2 bases; junction bases outside the gene matches: 0. Partial CDR3 DNA: TGCGCCAGCAGCTTGGCGGGGGGGCAAGAGACC. Its protein is CASSLAGGQET. The complete CDR3 protein is CASSLAGGQETQYF. The full variable domain, with the rest looked up from reference TRBV5-1 and TRBJ2-5, is KAGVTQTPRYLIKTRGQQVTLSCSPISGHRSVSWYQQTPGQGLQFLFEYFSETQRNKGNFPGRFSGRQFSNSRSEMNVSTLELGDSALYLCASSLAGGQETQYFGPGTRLLVL.

For this clone: The read ends 3 residues shy of where the CDR3 ends; the end is completed using the germline J gene. The chain joins TRBV11-2 to TRBJ1-2, with D tentatively TRBD1 (5 bases). The CDR3 is made up of 14 amino acids. Germline CDR1 SGHAT, CDR2 FQNNGV. Here the CDR3 reads CASSLGMEGLGYTF. The DNA read from the CDR3 is TGTGCCAGCAGCTTAGGCATGGAGGGGCTAGGC.

With respect to this clone: The CDR3 is cut off 3 residues early in the read; its end comes from the germline J gene. The chain has TRBV5-1 and TRBJ2-5, with TRBD2 identical over 11 bases. The V gene's germline CDR1 is SGHRS and CDR2 YFSETQ. This CDR3 spans 17 amino acids. V shed 3 bases, J shed 5 bases, and the junction held 12 bases outside the gene matches. The part of the CDR3 DNA that was read is TGCGCCAGCAGCTCCATAGCGGGGGGGCTAACGGGGGAGACC. Protein product: CASSSIAGGLTGET. The CDR3 reads in full as CASSSIAGGLTGETQYF. Variable domain in full (rest from reference TRBV5-1 and TRBJ2-5): KAGVTQTPRYLIKTRGQQVTLSCSPISGHRSVSWYQQTPGQGLQFLFEYFSETQRNKGNFPGRFSGRQFSNSRSEMNVSTLELGDSALYLCASSSIAGGLTGETQYFGPGTRLLVL.

To note about this clone: Read data end 3 residues before the CDR3 end; the end is taken from the germline J gene. The chain joins TRBV5-1 to TRBJ1-2; 7 bases agree with TRBD1. The CDR3 extends over 15 amino acids. Trimming removed 4 bases from V and 0 bases from J; junction bases left unmatched: 6. Germline V gene data show CDR1 as SGHRS and CDR2 as YFSETQ. CDR3: CASSPGTVANYGYTF. CDR3 bases read: TGCGCCAGCAGCCCGGGGACAGTCGCTAACTATGGC.

A word on this clone: A junction end diverges from the germline sequence, so it may reflect a read error. The read finishes 3 residues shy of the CDR3 end, and the germline J gene is used to complete it. The V gene is TRBV19, the J gene TRBJ1-1; 7 bases match TRBD1. CDR1 and CDR2 (germline): LNHDA, SQIVND (reference sequence). The CDR3 is made up of 15 amino acids. Partial CDR3 DNA: TGTGCCACCTTGGCAGCGGCGGGACAGAACACTGGA. It is translated as CATLAAAGQNTG. The CDR3 in its entirety is CATLAAAGQNTGAFF.

Notes on this clone: From the germline J gene comes the end of the CDR3, since the read stops 3 residues before it. This chain links TRBV29-1 with TRBJ1-1, with TRBD1 matching 8 bases. Germline values: CDR1 SQVTM, CDR2 ANQGSEA. CDR3 length: 11 residues. CDR3 sequence reads: CSVVQGAWAFF. CDR3 DNA (partial): TGCAGCGTTGTGCAGGGGGCTTGG.

The CDR3 DNA, read in part, is TGTGCCAGCAGCCCCCGCGGGGGGAGCACAGATACG. The encoded protein is CASSPRGGSTDT. The whole CDR3 protein reads CASSPRGGSTDTQYF. This rearrangement joins TRBV7-9 to TRBJ2-3, with TRBD2 matching over 8 bases. The read terminates 3 residues before the CDR3 end, so the remaining end is supplied by the germline J gene. The CDR3 extends over 15 amino acids. The germline CDR1 and CDR2 sequences are SEHNR and FQNEAQ (reference sequence). V lost 5 bases to trimming and J lost 0 bases; unmatched junction nucleotides: 4.

In regard to this clone: The read gets to within 3 residues of the CDR3 end, and the germline J gene fills in the rest. The chain links TRBV6-2 or TRBV6-3 to TRBJ2-7, with 7 bases aligning to TRBD1. Germline-derived CDR1 and CDR2 are MNHEY and SVGEGT. The CDR3 is made up of 16 amino acids. V lost 5 bases, J lost 2 bases, and 12 bases stayed unmatched. CDR3: CASSTTPGGFAYEQYF. The covered CDR3 bases are TGTGCCAGCAGTACGACTCCAGGGGGTTTTGCCTACGAG.

A note on this clone: The read is 3 residues too short to cover the CDR3 end, so that end is filled in from the germline J gene. The chain couples TRBV5-1 to TRBJ1-1, with 8 bases lining up with TRBD1. Germline V gene sequence: CDR1 SGHRS, CDR2 YFSETQ. V lost 0 bases, J lost 5 bases, and 3 bases stayed unmatched. The CDR3 runs 14 residues. Incomplete CDR3 DNA: TGCGCCAGCAGCTTGGAGGACAGGGCGACTGAA. It translates to CASSLEDRATE. The whole CDR3 protein reads CASSLEDRATEAFF.

On this clone itself: The CDR3 goes on 3 residues after the read ends, and that part is filled in from the germline J gene. The J gene is TRBJ2-7, the V gene TRBV6-2 or TRBV6-3; TRBD1 agrees at 8 bases. CDR3 size: 16 residues. In germline, CDR1 is MNHEY, CDR2 SVGEGT. J lost 0 bases, V lost 4 bases, and 8 bases had no gene match. CDR3 loop: CASSFPPGQVSYEQYF. The DNA read from the CDR3 is TGTGCCAGCAGTTTTCCTCCGGGACAGGTCTCCTACGAG.

As regards this clone: With the read ending 3 residues before the CDR3 end, the germline J gene is used to fill in that end. This chain connects TRBV7-2 to TRBJ2-5; D unresolved. The CDR3 covers 12 residues. Germline CDR1 and CDR2: SGHTA and FQGNSA. The CDR3 region is CASSPRRQTQYF. CDR3 bases read: TGTGCCAGCAGCCCCCGGCGACAAACC. Based on the CDR3 plus reference TRBV7-2 and TRBJ2-5, the full variable domain is GAGVSQSPSNKVTEKGKDVELRCDPISGHTALYWYRQSLGQGLEFLIYFQGNSAPDKSGLPSDRFSAERTGGSVSTLTIQRTQQEDSAVYLCASSPRRQTQYFGPGTRLLVL.

On this clone: Read sequence stops 3 residues before the CDR3 end, and the germline J gene provides the missing end. The chain is built from TRBV7-3 and TRBJ2-3; TRBD1 aligns across 9 bases. V shed 0 bases and J 5 bases; nucleotides not matched to a gene: 3. Germline CDR1 reads SGHTA; CDR2 reads FQGTGA. The CDR3 is made up of 15 amino acids. CDR3 DNA (partial): TGTGCCAGCAGCTTAACGACAGGGGGTGGAGATACG. Its translation is CASSLTTGGGDT. The entire CDR3 reads CASSLTTGGGDTQYF.

To note about this clone: The missing CDR3 end, 3 residues past where the read stops, is filled in from the germline J gene. The chain couples TRBV5-8 to TRBJ1-5, with D tentatively TRBD1 (5 bases). Germline loops: CDR1 SGHTS, CDR2 YDEGEE. The CDR3 loop spans 14 amino acids. Trimming cost V 4 bases and J 4 bases, with 12 bases left between them. The sequenced CDR3 bases are TGTGCCAGCAGCGGTGGACACCTTAATCAGCCC. This codes for CASSGGHLNQP. The whole CDR3 protein is CASSGGHLNQPQHF.

Regarding this clone: The read is 3 residues too short to cover the CDR3 end, so that end is filled in from the germline J gene. J is TRBJ2-7 and V is TRBV27; TRBD2 agrees at 9 bases. This CDR3 is built from 14 residues. Unmatched junction bases numbered 4, after V lost 5 bases and J lost 2 bases. Looked up from germline, CDR1 is MNHEY and CDR2 is SMNVEV (reference sequence). CDR3 DNA, as far as it was read: TGTGCCAGCAGTGTTAGCGGGAGAACCTACGAG. It is translated as CASSVSGRTYE. In full, the CDR3 is CASSVSGRTYEQYF.

As concerns this clone: The DNA ends 3 residues before the CDR3 does, and the rest of the CDR3 is filled in from the germline J gene. The V gene is TRBV11-2, the J gene TRBJ1-2, with 7 positions matching TRBD1. The germline gives CDR1 SGHAT, CDR2 FQNNGV. The CDR3 loop spans 14 amino acids. Losses at the gene ends were 8 bases for V and 4 bases for J; bases not matched to a gene: 10. The CDR3 loop is CASRKVDRPYGYTF. The sequenced CDR3 bases are TGTGCCAGCCGCAAGGTGGACAGGCCCTATGGC. Based on the CDR3 plus reference TRBV11-2 and TRBJ1-2, the full variable domain is EAGVAQSPRYKIIEKRQSVAFWCNPISGHATLYWYQQILGQGPKLLIQFQNNGVVDDSQLPKDRFSAERLKGVDSTLKIQPAKLEDSAVYLCASRKVDRPYGYTFGSGTRLTVV.

Of note for this clone: The CDR3 end falls 3 residues outside the read, so it is completed with the germline J gene. This sequence joins TRBV5-1 and TRBJ2-2; 11 nucleotides match TRBD1. J lost 8 bases, V lost 5 bases, and 5 bases had no gene match. CDR1 is SGHRS and CDR2 is YFSETQ in the germline V gene. CDR3 size: 14 residues. The CDR3 here is CASSSGQGAGELFF. The CDR3 bases that were read are TGCGCCAGCAGTTCTGGACAGGGGGCAGGGGAG. The variable domain in full, completed from reference TRBV5-1 and TRBJ2-2, reads KAGVTQTPRYLIKTRGQQVTLSCSPISGHRSVSWYQQTPGQGLQFLFEYFSETQRNKGNFPGRFSGRQFSNSRSEMNVSTLELGDSALYLCASSSGQGAGELFFGEGSRLTVL.

On this clone itself: The read ends 3 residues before the CDR3 terminus; that terminus is restored from the germline J gene. Other DNA sequences within the sample encode an identical CDR3. The chain uses TRBV11-1 and TRBJ1-1; D might be TRBD1 (5 bases). The CDR3 spans 13 residues. V shed 5 bases and J shed 1 base, with 8 bases lying between them. Germline loops: CDR1 SGHAT, CDR2 FQDESV (reference sequence). Incomplete CDR3 DNA: TGTGCCAGCAGCCGCGACAGGAACACTGAA. Its translation: CASSRDRNTE. In full, the CDR3 is CASSRDRNTEAFF.

Comments on this clone: The CDR3 extends 3 residues past the end of the read, so its final part is completed from the germline J gene. The chain carries TRBV7-2 and TRBJ2-7; tentative D call: TRBD2 (6 bases). The CDR3 contains 13 residues. Trimming stripped 7 bases from V and 4 bases from J, with 14 bases between. From germline, CDR1 is SGHTA and CDR2 FQGNSA. The sequenced CDR3 bases are TGTGCCAGCACCATCTCCAGCGGGTACGAG. As protein: CASTISSGYE. The entire CDR3 sequence reads CASTISSGYEQYF.

Notes on this clone: Sequencing ends 3 residues short of the CDR3 end; the germline J gene provides the rest. This chain uses TRBV19 with TRBJ1-1; TRBD1 matches 9 bases. J gave up 6 bases and V 6 bases, and 8 bases lay outside the gene matches. The CDR3 extends over 14 amino acids. CDR1 and CDR2 (germline): LNHDA, SQIVND (reference sequence). The CDR3 DNA, read in part, is TGTGCCAGTAGCTCCGACAGGGGGAGCGCTGAA. Translating gives CASSSDRGSAE. The whole CDR3 sequence reads CASSSDRGSAEAFF.

Details on this clone: The read stops 3 residues short of the end of the CDR3; the missing end is completed from the germline J gene. The chain is built from TRBV6-2 or TRBV6-3 and TRBJ2-2, with 7 bases lining up with TRBD2. The CDR3 totals 16 residues. Germline V gene lookup returns CDR1 MNHEY and CDR2 SVGEGT. After removal of 5 bases from V and 6 bases from J, the junction contained 12 bases not matched to a gene. CDR3 DNA, as far as it was read: TGTGCCAGCAGTCGAAACGGACTAGTATTTCCCGGGGAG. This encodes CASSRNGLVFPGE. The full CDR3 reads CASSRNGLVFPGELFF.

To note about this clone: The missing CDR3 end, 3 residues past where the read stops, is filled in from the germline J gene. The sample has other DNA sequences that encode this CDR3 too. V gene TRBV9 combines with J gene TRBJ2-5; TRBD1 aligns across 8 bases. Germline values: CDR1 SGDLS, CDR2 YYNGEE. The J segment lost 5 bases and the V segment lost 0 bases, leaving 6 bases of the junction unmatched. The CDR3 loop spans 15 amino acids. CDR3 in amino acids: CASSVGGTGGETQYF. CDR3 DNA, as far as it was read: TGTGCCAGCAGCGTAGGGGGGACAGGAGGGGAGACC.

This clone is deemed medium-sized (0.01 to 0.1%) by its frequency. The read stops 3 residues short of the end of the CDR3; the missing end is completed from the germline J gene. The chain joins TRBV7-2 to TRBJ2-3, with TRBD2 matching over 8 bases. CDR1 SGHTA and CDR2 FQGNSA come from the germline V gene. The CDR3 loop spans 16 amino acids. Trimming at V came to 0 bases and at J to 4 bases, leaving 6 bases not matched to a gene. The CDR3 DNA, read in part, is TGTGCCAGCAGCTTAGCTGGAGCGGGAGACGCAGATACG. Its translation is CASSLAGAGDADT. The CDR3 as a whole reads CASSLAGAGDADTQYF.

Concerning this clone itself: The CDR3 goes on 3 residues after the read ends, and that part is filled in from the germline J gene. The J gene is TRBJ2-5, the V gene TRBV12-5, with D unclear. This CDR3 has 13 residues. V lost 7 bases, J lost 1 base, and 10 bases lay in between. Germline V lookup: CDR1 LGHNT, CDR2 FRNRAP. Partial CDR3 DNA: TGTGCTAGTGCCAGAGATACCCAAGAGACC. It encodes CASARDTQET. The full CDR3 sequence reads CASARDTQETQYF.

On this clone: At one of its ends the junction is not consistent with the germline gene, which may arise from a read error. The CDR3 end falls 3 residues outside the read, so it is completed with the germline J gene. This chain connects TRBV4-2 to TRBJ1-2, with D hard to call. There are 14 residues in the CDR3. CDR1 and CDR2 (germline): LGHNA, YNFKEQ. CDR3 residues: CASSQDAANYGYTF. CDR3 DNA (partial): TGCGCCAGCAGCCAAGATGCGGCTAACTATGGC.

With regard to this clone: The read ends 3 residues before the CDR3 terminus; that terminus is restored from the germline J gene. V gene TRBV6-2 or TRBV6-3 combines with J gene TRBJ2-5; D is perhaps TRBD1 or TRBD2 (7 bases each). V dropped 7 bases and J dropped 5 bases, with 26 bases sitting between them. CDR1 is MNHEY, CDR2 SVGEGT, per germline. The CDR3 totals 17 residues. CDR3: CASKELGGGRSGETQYF. The DNA read from the CDR3 is TGTGCCAGCAAGGAATTAGGGGGCGGGAGATCGGGGGAGACC.

For this clone: Coverage ceases 3 residues before the CDR3 finishes, and the germline J gene fills in the end. The rearrangement uses TRBV19 and TRBJ2-2, with D tentatively TRBD1 (5 bases). Germline V gene sequence: CDR1 LNHDA, CDR2 SQIVND (reference sequence). V was cut by 4 bases and J by 1 base, with 10 bases left in between. CDR3 length: 15 residues. This CDR3 reads CASSTGLRNTGELFF. The sequenced part of the CDR3 DNA is TGTGCCAGTAGTACAGGGCTTAGGAACACCGGGGAG.